The 17 T cell receptor beta chains below all came from one sample that was sequenced in a study of cytomegalovirus exposure and HLA in healthy donors. The PCR employed 60 Vbeta primers together with 13 Jbeta primers. Sequencing was performed with immunoSEQ multiplex PCR; in TCRdb, only in-frame clones are kept and a portion is missing. This sample has 80,000 to 100,000 clones; about 69% occur once, and the top ten carry approximately 15%. Source material: PBMCs. These receptors all stem from a woman aged 18-29 years in good health and CMV-seropositive.

The rearrangement uses TRBV11-2 and TRBJ1-2; 8 positions agree with TRBD1. CDR3 length: 14 residues. Germline loops: CDR1 SGHAT, CDR2 FQNNGV. The junction had 4 bases not matched to a gene; V was cut back by 0 bases and J by 7 bases. The chain's CDR3 is CASSLESGGSGYTF. The CDR3 nucleotides read TGTGCCAGCAGCTTAGAATCAGGGGGCTCTGGCTACACCTTC.

A few counts support this clone. The gene calls are TRBV4-3 and TRBJ1-2; D perhaps matches TRBD1 (5 bases). The CDR3 covers 15 residues. With 0 bases removed from V and 2 bases from J, the gap between germline ends came to 10 bases. Germline values: CDR1 LGHNA, CDR2 YSLEER. CDR3 DNA sequence: TGCGCCAGCAGCCAAGAAGGGAGGGGCAACTATGGCTACACCTTC. Its translation is CASSQEGRGNYGYTF.

The genes are TRBV7-2 and TRBJ1-3; TRBD1 is a possible D gene (6 bases). Germline V CDR1 and CDR2: SGHTA, FQGNSA. CDR3 length: 19 amino acids. Trimming cost V 5 bases and J 0 bases, with 23 bases left between them. DNA of the CDR3: TGTGCCAGCAGCCCAAGAAAAGCAGGGGATGGGCTCTCTGGAAACACCATATATTTT. This codes for CASSPRKAGDGLSGNTIYF.

This clone was seen once. The chain carries TRBV9 and TRBJ2-5; 10 positions match TRBD2. Near its end, the DNA agrees better with TRBJ2-7, so the J call may be wrong. The CDR3 loop spans 15 amino acids. Germline CDR1 reads SGDLS; CDR2 reads YYNGEE. CDR3 bases: TGTGCCAGCAGCGAGGGACTAGCGAGGGGTGGCGAGCAGTACTTC. The encoded protein is CASSEGLARGGEQYF.

The chain employs TRBV18 and TRBJ1-4; the D gene is possibly TRBD1 (5 bases). The germline gives CDR1 KGHSH, CDR2 LQKENI. V dropped 6 bases and J dropped 8 bases, with 13 bases sitting between them. The CDR3 covers 13 residues. The CDR3 reads CASSPPGREKLFF. CDR3 bases: TGTGCCAGCTCCCCCCCAGGGCGCGAAAAACTGTTTTTT.

This chain links TRBV2 with TRBJ1-1, with D uncertain. This CDR3 contains 16 residues. Trimming removed 6 bases at V and 5 bases at J, with 22 bases between. Looked up from germline, CDR1 is SNHLY and CDR2 is FYNNEI. In DNA form, the CDR3 reads TGTGCCAGCAGCCTAGACCCCGGGTGGTCGCAGACTGAAGCTTTCTTT. As protein: CASSLDPGWSQTEAFF.

This clone was seen only a few times. The V call is TRBV4-1, the J call TRBJ1-5; 7 nucleotides line up with TRBD1. CDR3 size: 16 residues. Trimming took 2 bases from V and 4 from J; bases not matched to a gene: 8. Germline CDR1 MGHRA, CDR2 YSYEKL. For the CDR3, the DNA is TGCGCCAGCAGCCAATCGCCCGGGACAGATAATCAGCCCCAGCATTTT. As protein: CASSQSPGTDNQPQHF.

This clone was recorded only once. The chain recombines TRBV6-1 with TRBJ1-2; 7 bases are a match to TRBD1. Germline values: CDR1 MNHNS, CDR2 SASEGT. J gave up 5 bases and V 0 bases, and 3 bases lay outside the gene matches. The CDR3 has 14 amino acids. DNA of the CDR3: TGTGCCAGCAGTGAAGCCGGGACAGCTTATGGCTACACCTTC. Encoded protein: CASSEAGTAYGYTF.

This clone was observed a handful of times. The chain uses TRBV4-3 and TRBJ2-7; 12 bases fit TRBD2. The CDR3 covers 17 residues. J lost 4 bases, V lost 0 bases, and 7 bases had no gene match. The germline V gene has CDR1 LGHNA and CDR2 YSLEER. The CDR3 spells CASSQDAELAGGYEQYF. CDR3 bases: TGCGCCAGCAGCCAAGACGCGGAACTAGCGGGAGGTTACGAGCAGTACTTC.

CDR3 sequence (DNA): TGTGCCAGCAGTTTATGGGGCCTTACTAATGAAAAACTGTTTTTT. It codes for CASSLWGLTNEKLFF. This sequence joins TRBV27 and TRBJ1-4, with D possibly matching TRBD1 (5 bases). Per the germline V gene, CDR1 is MNHEY and CDR2 is SMNVEV (reference sequence). This CDR3 region has 15 residues. V was shortened by 1 base and J by 2 bases, with 8 bases between the two germline ends.

The CDR3 nucleotides read TGTCCGGGGGGGGAGCAAGCCAAAAACATTCAGTACTTC. Translating it yields CPGGEQAKNIQYF. V is TRBV6-5 and J is TRBJ2-4; 8 bases align to TRBD2. This CDR3 is 13 amino acids long. The germline V gene has CDR1 MNHEY and CDR2 SVGAGI.

CDR3 region: CASAGREGQETQYF. The CDR3 coding sequence is TGTGCCAGCGCCGGGCGGGAGGGACAAGAGACCCAGTACTTC. The gene calls are TRBV9 and TRBJ2-5, with 9 bases matching TRBD2. Germline V lookup: CDR1 SGDLS, CDR2 YYNGEE. J gave up 2 bases and V 7 bases, and 6 bases lay outside the gene matches. The CDR3 consists of 14 residues.

This clone occurred a few times. V gene TRBV4-3 combines with J gene TRBJ2-1; 9 bases line up with TRBD2. The trim removed 0 bases at V and 4 bases at J, leaving 4 bases unmatched. This CDR3 contains 16 residues. The germline V gene encodes CDR1 LGHNA and CDR2 YSLEER. The CDR3 DNA is TGCGCCAGCAGCCAAGAGTTCGCGGGGGGGTACAATGAGCAGTTCTTC. Translation: CASSQEFAGGYNEQFF.

The rearrangement joins TRBV28 to TRBJ2-3, with D uncertain. This CDR3 is 11 amino acids long. Trimming pared 7 bases from V and 4 bases from J, leaving 6 bases between. CDR1 is MDHEN, CDR2 SYDVKM, per germline. CDR3 loop: CASTPPDTQYF. The CDR3 nucleotides read TGTGCCAGCACCCCTCCAGATACGCAGTATTTT.

This chain links TRBV7-2 with TRBJ1-2; no reliable D call. The CDR3 runs 13 residues. From germline, CDR1 is SGHTA and CDR2 FQGNSA. Trimming shortened V by 3 bases and J by 8 bases, and 13 bases separated the two germline ends. The CDR3 DNA is TGTGCCAGCAGCTTTTACGACCCGGAGGGCTACACCTTC. Residues: CASSFYDPEGYTF.

Details on this clone: The junction shows a germline mismatch at one end, possibly a read error. This chain uses TRBV7-2 with TRBJ2-7, with D perhaps matching TRBD1 (6 bases). The V gene's germline CDR1 is SGHTA and CDR2 FQGNSA. The CDR3 sequence is 16 residues long. The CDR3 loop reads CASSQGPQGYHYEQYF. For the CDR3, the DNA is TGCGCCAGCAGCCAAGGGCCCCAGGGGTACCACTACGAGCAGTACTTC.

The chain is built from TRBV9 and TRBJ2-5; D possibly corresponds to TRBD2 (6 bases). Trimming stripped 0 bases from V and 0 bases from J, with 12 bases between. This CDR3 is built from 16 residues. Germline-derived CDR1 and CDR2 are SGDLS and YYNGEE. CDR3 protein: CASSVEGSGYQETQYF. The CDR3 DNA is TGTGCCAGCAGCGTAGAAGGTAGCGGATACCAAGAGACCCAGTACTTC. The variable domain in full, completed from reference TRBV9 and TRBJ2-5, reads DSGVTQTPKHLITATGQRVTLRCSPRSGDLSVYWYQQSLDQGLQFLIQYYNGEERAKGNILERFSAQQFPDLHSELNLSSLELGDSALYFCASSVEGSGYQETQYFGPGTRLLVL.